Following are 14 T cell receptor beta chains from one sample sequenced in a study of Siglec-9 on CD8 T cells in melanoma. Generated by immunoSEQ multiplex PCR, the TCRdb table keeps only in-frame clones and is missing some. The sample holds approximately 35,000 clones, around 82% seen once. Sequencing input: Siglec-9- CD8+ T cells sorted from blood. The receptors come from a human donor in good health.

The chain has TRBV27 and TRBJ2-1; D unresolved. CDR1 and CDR2 (germline): MNHEY, SMNVEV (reference sequence). The length of the CDR3 is 14 residues. V lost 6 bases, J lost 8 bases, and 17 bases lay in between. CDR3 residues: CASSQTGFRDEQFF. CDR3 nucleotides: TGTGCCAGCAGCCAGACTGGTTTTAGGGATGAGCAGTTCTTC.

The rearrangement uses TRBV4-1 and TRBJ2-7, with D possibly TRBD2 on 5 matching bases. V gave up 4 bases and J gave up 2 bases, with 15 bases separating them. Germline-derived CDR1 and CDR2 are MGHRA and YSYEKL. This CDR3 contains 15 residues. The CDR3 DNA is TGCGCCAGCAGCCCGCGGTTGGGAGAGGCCTACGAGCAGTACTTC. The encoded protein is CASSPRLGEAYEQYF.

This clone was recorded a few times. The chain couples TRBV25-1 to TRBJ1-1; D gene unclear. V lost 7 bases and J lost 0, with 12 bases in between. Looked up from germline, CDR1 is MGHDK and CDR2 is SYGVNS. CDR3 length: 14 residues. The CDR3 reads CASMGGGMNTEAFF. For the CDR3, the DNA is TGTGCCAGCATGGGAGGAGGGATGAACACTGAAGCTTTCTTT.

This chain uses TRBV19 with TRBJ1-4; no firm D call. The CDR3 sequence is 11 residues long. Trimming took 6 bases from V and 7 from J, leaving 6 bases between them. Germline V gene sequence: CDR1 LNHDA, CDR2 SQIVND (reference sequence). Here the CDR3 reads CASRTGEKLFF. DNA for the CDR3: TGTGCCAGTAGAACCGGTGAAAAACTGTTTTTT.

The CDR3 DNA reads as TGTGCCAGCAGCTTAGATCGCTGGGGGCAGCCCCAGCATTTT. Translated: CASSLDRWGQPQHF. The chain is built from TRBV11-2 and TRBJ1-5; D is perhaps TRBD1 (5 bases). The ends were cut back, 0 bases at V and 7 bases at J, with 10 bases in the middle. The CDR3 length is 14 residues. Germline lookup yields CDR1 SGHAT and CDR2 FQNNGV.

The chain employs TRBV2 and TRBJ2-3; D is possibly TRBD1 (6 bases). Trimming pared 5 bases from V and 0 bases from J, leaving 18 bases between. CDR1 is SNHLY, CDR2 FYNNEI, per germline. This CDR3 has 17 amino acids. CDR3 sequence: CASSSTGTQLSTDTQYF. The DNA of the CDR3 is TGTGCCAGCAGTAGTACCGGGACACAACTTAGCACAGATACGCAGTATTTT.

The chain recombines TRBV7-9 with TRBJ1-4; 10 bases align to TRBD1. The germline V gene encodes CDR1 SEHNR and CDR2 FQNEAQ (reference sequence). With V trimmed by 6 bases and J by 0 bases, 7 bases remained unmatched. The CDR3 totals 17 residues. This CDR3 is CASRAPGQGSTNEKLFF. The DNA for the CDR3 is TGTGCCAGCAGGGCTCCGGGACAGGGGTCAACTAATGAAAAACTGTTTTTT.

The chain joins TRBV4-1 to TRBJ2-3, with 9 bases lining up with TRBD2. The V and J ends lost 1 base and 4 bases, in that order; junction bases with no gene match: 12. The CDR3 runs 18 residues. In germline, CDR1 is MGHRA, CDR2 YSYEKL. The CDR3 sequence: CASSQVLRLADYPDTQYF. The DNA of the CDR3 is TGCGCCAGCAGCCAAGTATTGAGACTAGCGGATTATCCAGATACGCAGTATTTT.

This chain uses TRBV10-2 with TRBJ1-1; tentatively, D is TRBD1 (6 bases). The CDR3 totals 16 residues. Between the trimmed V and J ends, which lost 1 base and 1 base, there was a span of 13 bases. CDR1 is WSHSY and CDR2 is SAAADI in the germline V gene. The CDR3 DNA reads as TGCGCCAGCAGTGAGTTCGGGGGGCGGGGGAACACTGAAGCTTTCTTT. It codes for CASSEFGGRGNTEAFF.

The DNA for the CDR3 is TGTGCCAGCAGTTTGGAGGGCCACACCCCAAATGAAAAACTGTTTTTT. As protein: CASSLEGHTPNEKLFF. This chain connects TRBV28 to TRBJ1-4; no definite D call. This CDR3 comprises 16 residues. V lost 3 bases and J 5 bases, leaving 16 bases between the germline ends. Germline CDR1 reads MDHEN; CDR2 reads SYDVKM.

The chain carries TRBV6-1 and TRBJ1-2; perhaps TRBD1 as D (5 bases). The V and J ends lost 6 bases and 3 bases respectively, with 17 bases between them. This CDR3 spans 15 amino acids. Germline CDR1 and CDR2: MNHNS and SASEGT. The CDR3 DNA is TGTGCCAGCAGGGGACTCATCCTCAAGGACTATGGCTACACCTTC. Its translation: CASRGLILKDYGYTF.

V gene TRBV25-1 combines with J gene TRBJ1-5; TRBD1 might be the D (5 bases). Germline assignment: CDR1 MGHDK and CDR2 SYGVNS. This CDR3 is built from 16 residues. Trimming took off 3 bases at V and 4 bases at J, with 16 bases between the two ends. CDR3 bases: TGTGCCAGCAGTGACGCCAGGGACCCGGGGAATCAGCCCCAGCATTTT. Protein: CASSDARDPGNQPQHF.

The rearrangement links TRBV4-2 to TRBJ2-3; 10 bases align to TRBD1. V trimming: 4 bases; J trimming: 0 bases; junction bases outside the gene matches: 4. The CDR3 totals 16 residues. Germline values: CDR1 LGHNA, CDR2 YNFKEQ. CDR3 protein: CASSLKGQGSTDTQYF. The DNA of the CDR3 is TGTGCCAGCAGCCTAAAGGGACAGGGGAGCACAGATACGCAGTATTTT.

The rearrangement uses TRBV9 and TRBJ2-5, with 7 bases identical to TRBD2. Germline CDR1 is SGDLS and CDR2 is YYNGEE. CDR3 length equals 14 residues. Trimming removed 4 bases from V and 2 bases from J; junction bases left unmatched: 5. The CDR3 DNA follows: TGTGCCAGCAGCAATCCGGGACTACAAGAGACCCAGTACTTC. Amino acid sequence: CASSNPGLQETQYF.